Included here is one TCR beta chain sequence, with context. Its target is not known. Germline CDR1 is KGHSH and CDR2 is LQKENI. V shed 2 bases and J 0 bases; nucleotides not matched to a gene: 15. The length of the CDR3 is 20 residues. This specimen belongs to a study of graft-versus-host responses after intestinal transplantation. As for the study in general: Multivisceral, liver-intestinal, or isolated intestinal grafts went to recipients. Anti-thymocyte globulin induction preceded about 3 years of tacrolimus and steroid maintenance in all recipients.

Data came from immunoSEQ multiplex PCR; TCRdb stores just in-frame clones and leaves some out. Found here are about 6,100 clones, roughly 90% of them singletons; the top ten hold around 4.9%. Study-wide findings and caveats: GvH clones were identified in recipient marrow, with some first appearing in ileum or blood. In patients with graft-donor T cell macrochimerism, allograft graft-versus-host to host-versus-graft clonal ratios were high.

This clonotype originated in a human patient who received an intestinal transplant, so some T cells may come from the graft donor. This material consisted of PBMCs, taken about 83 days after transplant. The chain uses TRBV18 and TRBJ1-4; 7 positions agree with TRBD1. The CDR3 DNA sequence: TGTGCCAGCTCACCATCACCCGGTCGTAGGACAGGCGCAACTAATGAAAAACTGTTTTTT. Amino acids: CASSPSPGRRTGATNEKLFF.